This is a list of T cell receptor beta chains from one sample in a study of lymphopenia after photon versus proton radiotherapy. The data were produced by immunoSEQ multiplex PCR, yet TCRdb's version contains in-frame clones alone and is incomplete. This repertoire shows more than 5,000 clones, approximately 93% found once; its top ten account for around 10%. The sequenced sample was peripheral blood, obtained from a patient treated with photon-based radiotherapy. The receptors originated from a man aged 55 to 70 with cholangiocarcinoma. CDR3s include the opening cysteine and the closing phenylalanine or tryptophan. The order of the fields is V gene, J gene, D gene, clone size, CDR3 DNA, CDR3 protein. The D gene is left open where the match is weak. Where a row states a size, it is once, few, many or the class of an expanded clone; other rows omit it.

v_gene: TRBV5-3
j_gene: TRBJ2-7
d_gene: -
abundance: -
CDR3nt: TGTGCCAGAAGCTTGTATTTAAGGAACTCCTACGAGCAGTACTTC
CDR3aa: CARSLYLRNSYEQYF

v_gene: TRBV6-9
j_gene: TRBJ2-7
d_gene: TRBD2
abundance: -
CDR3nt: TGTGCCAGCAGTTACGTAGCGGGAGGGACCTACGAGCAGTACTTC
CDR3aa: CASSYVAGGTYEQYF

v_gene: TRBV2
j_gene: TRBJ2-1
d_gene: TRBD2
abundance: -
CDR3nt: TGTGCCAGCAGCCAAGCGGGGGGAGTCAATGAGCAGTTCTTC
CDR3aa: CASSQAGGVNEQFF

v_gene: TRBV7-2
j_gene: TRBJ1-6
d_gene: TRBD1
abundance: once
CDR3nt: TGTGCCAGCAGCATTACAGGGGGCAGGAATTCACCCCTCCACTTT
CDR3aa: CASSITGGRNSPLHF

v_gene: TRBV10-3
j_gene: TRBJ2-3
d_gene: TRBD2
abundance: -
CDR3nt: TGTGCCATCAGTGAGGGGCTAGCGGGAGGTATAGATACGCAGTATTTT
CDR3aa: CAISEGLAGGIDTQYF

v_gene: TRBV10-2
j_gene: TRBJ2-1
d_gene: -
abundance: -
CDR3nt: TGCGCCAGCAGTGATGTAGGGGGGGACGAGCAGTTCTTC
CDR3aa: CASSDVGGDEQFF

v_gene: TRBV11-2
j_gene: TRBJ2-7
d_gene: TRBD2
abundance: -
CDR3nt: TGTGCCAGCAGAACCGGGACTAGCGAATACGAGCAGTACTTC
CDR3aa: CASRTGTSEYEQYF

v_gene: TRBV19
j_gene: TRBJ2-7
d_gene: TRBD1
abundance: -
CDR3nt: TGTGCCAGTAGTTCCGGACAGGGAGACGAGCAGTACTTC
CDR3aa: CASSSGQGDEQYF

v_gene: TRBV25-1
j_gene: TRBJ1-4
d_gene: -
abundance: -
CDR3nt: TGTGCCAGCAGAGGAGCGGTACATGAAAAACTGTTTTTT
CDR3aa: CASRGAVHEKLFF

v_gene: TRBV28
j_gene: TRBJ1-3
d_gene: TRBD1
abundance: -
CDR3nt: TGTGCCAGCAGTAGACAGGGTTTTTCCTCTGGAAACACCATATATTTT
CDR3aa: CASSRQGFSSGNTIYF

v_gene: TRBV4-3
j_gene: TRBJ2-2
d_gene: TRBD1
abundance: once
CDR3nt: TGCGCCAGCAGCTTAGGGACAGGGGGCACCGGGGAGCTGTTTTTT
CDR3aa: CASSLGTGGTGELFF

v_gene: TRBV2
j_gene: TRBJ1-5
d_gene: -
abundance: -
CDR3nt: TGTGCCAGCAGTCGGGCTCTGGTGGTGACCCAGCATTTT
CDR3aa: CASSRALVVTQHF

v_gene: TRBV6-6
j_gene: TRBJ2-7
d_gene: TRBD1
abundance: -
CDR3nt: TGTGCCAGCAGTTACCCGACAGGGGACGAGCAGTACTTC
CDR3aa: CASSYPTGDEQYF

v_gene: TRBV29-1
j_gene: TRBJ1-1
d_gene: TRBD1
abundance: few
CDR3nt: TGCAGCGTTGGACAGGGTAACACTGAAGCTTTCTTT
CDR3aa: CSVGQGNTEAFF

v_gene: TRBV27
j_gene: TRBJ2-5
d_gene: -
abundance: -
CDR3nt: TGTGCCAGCAGTTCCTACGATGAAGAGACCCAGTACTTC
CDR3aa: CASSSYDEETQYF

v_gene: TRBV29-1
j_gene: TRBJ2-2
d_gene: TRBD1
abundance: once
CDR3nt: TGCAGCGTTTACTCCCGGGACAGGGTCTCGAACACCGGGGAGCTGTTTTTT
CDR3aa: CSVYSRDRVSNTGELFF

v_gene: TRBV11-2
j_gene: TRBJ1-1
d_gene: -
abundance: -
CDR3nt: TGTGCCAGCAGCTTAGGATGGGGGGCTGACACTGAAGCTTTCTTT
CDR3aa: CASSLGWGADTEAFF

v_gene: TRBV11-2
j_gene: TRBJ2-2
d_gene: -
abundance: -
CDR3nt: TGTGCCAGCAGCTTAGCTCACGGGGGGGAGCTGTTTTTT
CDR3aa: CASSLAHGGELFF

v_gene: TRBV6-5
j_gene: TRBJ2-7
d_gene: -
abundance: -
CDR3nt: TGTGCCAGCGCACCACTTAAAGGGGACTACGAGCAGTACTTC
CDR3aa: CASAPLKGDYEQYF

v_gene: TRBV7-7
j_gene: TRBJ2-5
d_gene: -
abundance: -
CDR3nt: TGTGCTAGCAGCCAACAGGTCTTAGAGACCCAGTACTTC
CDR3aa: CASSQQVLETQYF

v_gene: TRBV20-1
j_gene: TRBJ2-3
d_gene: TRBD2
abundance: -
CDR3nt: TGCAGTCTAGCGGGGGGAACGCAGTATTTT
CDR3aa: CSLAGGTQYF

v_gene: TRBV5-4
j_gene: TRBJ2-7
d_gene: TRBD1
abundance: once
CDR3nt: TGTGCCAGCAGCCCGGGGTGGGACAGGGGCTTCGAGCAGTACTTC
CDR3aa: CASSPGWDRGFEQYF

v_gene: TRBV14
j_gene: TRBJ2-1
d_gene: TRBD1
abundance: -
CDR3nt: TGTGCCAGCAGCCTATTCGGCAGGGGGCCTGACAATGAGCAGTTCTTC
CDR3aa: CASSLFGRGPDNEQFF

v_gene: TRBV15
j_gene: TRBJ2-3
d_gene: -
abundance: -
CDR3nt: TGTGCCACCAGTTTCTATGGGGGAGATACGCAGTATTTT
CDR3aa: CATSFYGGDTQYF

v_gene: TRBV5-6
j_gene: TRBJ1-4
d_gene: -
abundance: -
CDR3nt: TGTGCCAGCAGATCTACGGGCGCAACTAATGAAAAACTGTTTTTT
CDR3aa: CASRSTGATNEKLFF

v_gene: TRBV18
j_gene: TRBJ2-3
d_gene: -
abundance: -
CDR3nt: TGTGCCAGCTCACTAACAGGGAATTCGGTCACAGATACGCAGTATTTT
CDR3aa: CASSLTGNSVTDTQYF

v_gene: TRBV4-1
j_gene: TRBJ2-1
d_gene: -
abundance: -
CDR3nt: TGCGCCAGCAGCCAAGAGGTGCAAGCGGGCGATGAGCAGTTCTTC
CDR3aa: CASSQEVQAGDEQFF

v_gene: TRBV27
j_gene: TRBJ1-1
d_gene: -
abundance: -
CDR3nt: TGTGCCAGCAGTTTGCCAGGGGCCAACACTGAAGCTTTCTTT
CDR3aa: CASSLPGANTEAFF

v_gene: TRBV11-3
j_gene: TRBJ2-7
d_gene: -
abundance: -
CDR3nt: TGTGCCAGCAGCTTAGATTATGTTTTTATAGGGGTAGTTCCCTCCTACGAGCAGTACTTC
CDR3aa: CASSLDYVFIGVVPSYEQYF

v_gene: TRBV7-8
j_gene: TRBJ2-7
d_gene: -
abundance: -
CDR3nt: TGTGCCAGCAGCTTAGGTAGGGACGGCGAGCAGTACTTC
CDR3aa: CASSLGRDGEQYF

v_gene: TRBV7-9
j_gene: TRBJ2-3
d_gene: -
abundance: -
CDR3nt: TGTGCCAGCAGCTTAGGGCAGGGCAGAGATACGCAGTATTTT
CDR3aa: CASSLGQGRDTQYF

v_gene: TRBV9
j_gene: TRBJ1-5
d_gene: -
abundance: -
CDR3nt: TGTGCCAGCTCCCCGCGGAGAAACCATAGCAATCAGCCCCAGCATTTT
CDR3aa: CASSPRRNHSNQPQHF

v_gene: TRBV2
j_gene: TRBJ2-5
d_gene: TRBD2
abundance: once
CDR3nt: TGTGCCAGCAGGGCCGGGACTAGCGGGCGGAGAGAGACCCAGTACTTC
CDR3aa: CASRAGTSGRRETQYF

v_gene: TRBV7-9
j_gene: TRBJ2-7
d_gene: TRBD2
abundance: -
CDR3nt: TGTGCCAGCAGCGCTATGGGGACTAGCGGGATTTCGGGCCACCAAGAGCAGTACTTC
CDR3aa: CASSAMGTSGISGHQEQYF

v_gene: TRBV28
j_gene: TRBJ2-3
d_gene: TRBD2
abundance: -
CDR3nt: TGTGCCAGTAACGGGGGGATAAGCACAGATACGCAGTATTTT
CDR3aa: CASNGGISTDTQYF

v_gene: TRBV6-5
j_gene: TRBJ2-3
d_gene: TRBD2
abundance: -
CDR3nt: TGTGCCAGCAGTTACCAGCCAGCGGGGGGGGCAGATACGCAGTATTTT
CDR3aa: CASSYQPAGGADTQYF

v_gene: TRBV6-1
j_gene: TRBJ2-7
d_gene: TRBD1
abundance: -
CDR3nt: TGTGCCAGCTCGATCGGGACAGAGAAATACGAGCAGTACTTC
CDR3aa: CASSIGTEKYEQYF

v_gene: TRBV21-1
j_gene: TRBJ2-6
d_gene: -
abundance: -
CDR3nt: TGTGCCAGCATGGGAGGGACTGGGGCCAACGTCCTGACTTTC
CDR3aa: CASMGGTGANVLTF

v_gene: TRBV5-4
j_gene: TRBJ2-5
d_gene: TRBD1
abundance: -
CDR3nt: TGTGCCAGCAGCCCCATGACAGGGGCGCAGGAGACCCAGTACTTC
CDR3aa: CASSPMTGAQETQYF

v_gene: TRBV6-1
j_gene: TRBJ2-1
d_gene: TRBD1
abundance: -
CDR3nt: TGTGCCAGCAGGGTCCGGGACAGTGGTTACAATGAGCAGTTCTTC
CDR3aa: CASRVRDSGYNEQFF

v_gene: TRBV11-2
j_gene: TRBJ2-5
d_gene: TRBD2
abundance: -
CDR3nt: TGTGCCAGCAGCTTCCCTAGCGGGAGAGGGGAGACCCAGTACTTC
CDR3aa: CASSFPSGRGETQYF

v_gene: TRBV21-1
j_gene: TRBJ2-5
d_gene: -
abundance: -
CDR3nt: TGTGCCAGCAGCACGGGGGACAGTAAAGAGACCCAGTACTTC
CDR3aa: CASSTGDSKETQYF

v_gene: TRBV7-3
j_gene: TRBJ2-7
d_gene: TRBD2
abundance: -
CDR3nt: TGTGCCAGCAGCTTACTAGCGGGAGGCAAGCAGTACTTC
CDR3aa: CASSLLAGGKQYF

v_gene: TRBV7-2
j_gene: TRBJ1-2
d_gene: -
abundance: -
CDR3nt: TGTGCCAGCAGCTATTATGCAGGGTATGGGGATGGCTACACCTTC
CDR3aa: CASSYYAGYGDGYTF

v_gene: TRBV7-9
j_gene: TRBJ2-3
d_gene: TRBD1
abundance: few
CDR3nt: TGTGCCAGCAGCTTAGACGACAGGGGAATCTTGAATACGCAGTATTTT
CDR3aa: CASSLDDRGILNTQYF

v_gene: TRBV5-6
j_gene: TRBJ2-7
d_gene: -
abundance: -
CDR3nt: TGTGCCAGCAGCTTGGCGGTAGGAGGAGATGGTAACTTC
CDR3aa: CASSLAVGGDGNF

v_gene: TRBV27
j_gene: TRBJ1-1
d_gene: TRBD1
abundance: -
CDR3nt: TGTGCCAGCAGGAAGTTGACAGGGGAAGCTTTCTTT
CDR3aa: CASRKLTGEAFF

v_gene: TRBV7-9
j_gene: TRBJ1-4
d_gene: -
abundance: -
CDR3nt: TGTGCCAGCAGCTCGTCCGGAACTATCCGAAATGAAAAACTGTTTTTT
CDR3aa: CASSSSGTIRNEKLFF

v_gene: TRBV2
j_gene: TRBJ2-3
d_gene: TRBD2
abundance: once
CDR3nt: TGTGCCAGCATAGCGGGGAGTTTTAGCACAGATACGCAGTATTTT
CDR3aa: CASIAGSFSTDTQYF

v_gene: TRBV28
j_gene: TRBJ2-1
d_gene: -
abundance: -
CDR3nt: TGTGCCAGCAGTCAGCGAAGCTCCTACAATGAGCAGTTCTTC
CDR3aa: CASSQRSSYNEQFF

v_gene: TRBV6-6
j_gene: TRBJ2-7
d_gene: -
abundance: -
CDR3nt: TGTGCCAGCAGTTACGAGGGGGTTTTTAACGAGCAGTACTTC
CDR3aa: CASSYEGVFNEQYF

v_gene: TRBV5-8
j_gene: TRBJ2-4
d_gene: -
abundance: -
CDR3nt: TGTGCCAGCAGCTTGGAGCAGGGAAGTTTTCCATGGTACTTC
CDR3aa: CASSLEQGSFPWYF

v_gene: TRBV28
j_gene: TRBJ2-3
d_gene: -
abundance: -
CDR3nt: TGTGCCAGCAGTTTCGACTTCTTGGGTCGGTCAGATACGCAGTATTTT
CDR3aa: CASSFDFLGRSDTQYF

v_gene: TRBV6-1
j_gene: TRBJ2-7
d_gene: -
abundance: -
CDR3nt: TGTGCCAGCAGTGAAGCGGGGGGACACTCCTACGAGCAGTACTTC
CDR3aa: CASSEAGGHSYEQYF

v_gene: TRBV19
j_gene: TRBJ2-1
d_gene: TRBD2
abundance: -
CDR3nt: TGTGCCACGCGACTAGCGGCTAACAATGAGCAGTTCTTC
CDR3aa: CATRLAANNEQFF